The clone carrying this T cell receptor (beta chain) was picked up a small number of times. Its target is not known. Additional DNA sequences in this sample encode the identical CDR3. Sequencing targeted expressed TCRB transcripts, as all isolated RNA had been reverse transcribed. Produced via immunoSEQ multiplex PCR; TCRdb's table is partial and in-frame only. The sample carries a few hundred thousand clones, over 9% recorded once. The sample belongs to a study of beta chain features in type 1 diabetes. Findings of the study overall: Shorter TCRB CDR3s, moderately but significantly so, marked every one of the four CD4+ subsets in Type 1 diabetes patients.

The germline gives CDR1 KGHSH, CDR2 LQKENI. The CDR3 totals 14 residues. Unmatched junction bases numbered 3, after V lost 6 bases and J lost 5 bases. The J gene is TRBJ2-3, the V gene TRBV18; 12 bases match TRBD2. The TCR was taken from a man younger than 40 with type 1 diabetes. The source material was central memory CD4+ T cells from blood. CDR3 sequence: CASSRTSGEDTQYF. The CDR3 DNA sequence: TGTGCCAGCTCTAGGACTAGCGGGGAAGATACGCAGTATTTT.